The 17 T cell receptor beta chains given below trace back to one sample, sequenced in a study of TIL therapy for anti-PD-1-resistant metastatic lung cancer. Time point specified: pre-treatment sample, taken before nivolumab and TIL therapy. The libraries were made with immunoSEQ v3. Measured with immunoSEQ multiplex PCR; TCRdb has only the in-frame clones, and not every one. The data hold tens of thousands of clones, with about nine tenths observed a single time. The sequences come from blood, collected at baseline. The source is a person aged 30 to 80 with non-small cell lung cancer.

The chain joins TRBV30 to TRBJ2-7; D ambiguous. The ends were cut back, 0 bases at V and 6 bases at J, with 12 bases in the middle. Looked up from germline, CDR1 is GTSNPN and CDR2 is SVGIG (reference sequence). This CDR3 region has 13 residues. In DNA, the CDR3 is TGTGCCTGGAGTGTCTCCTCTACCAGCGAGCAGTACTTC. The encoded protein is CAWSVSSTSEQYF.

The J gene is TRBJ2-2, the V gene TRBV6-1; TRBD2 aligns across 9 bases. The CDR3 length is 15 residues. The germline CDR1 and CDR2 sequences are MNHNS and SASEGT. V lost 3 bases and J lost 8; bases outside the gene matches: 7. This CDR3 is CASSEGAGGVGELFF. In DNA form, the CDR3 reads TGTGCCAGCAGTGAGGGCGCGGGAGGGGTTGGGGAGCTGTTTTTT.

The V and J genes are TRBV19 and TRBJ1-1, with a tentative D call TRBD1 (6 bases). There are 12 residues in the CDR3. CDR1 and CDR2 from the germline V gene are LNHDA and SQIVND (reference sequence). V gave up 7 bases and J gave up 7 bases, with 13 bases separating them. CDR3 sequence reads: CASTLDSIEAFF. The CDR3 nucleotides read TGTGCCAGTACCCTGGACAGCATTGAAGCTTTCTTT.

The chain joins TRBV12-3 or TRBV12-4 to TRBJ1-2; the D is unclear. V was trimmed by 5 bases and J by 2 bases, leaving 9 bases between them. The CDR3 totals 13 residues. The CDR3 coding sequence is TGTGCCAGCAGTCCGGACGGCAACTATGGCTACACCTTC. Translated: CASSPDGNYGYTF.

The V and J genes are TRBV19 and TRBJ2-7; a weak D match, TRBD2 (5 bases). This CDR3 is built from 14 residues. Trimming removed 5 bases from V and 3 bases from J, with 14 bases in between. Germline V lookup: CDR1 LNHDA, CDR2 SQIVND (reference sequence). CDR3: CASSDTGLFYEQYF. In DNA form, the CDR3 reads TGTGCCAGTAGTGATACGGGGTTATTCTACGAGCAGTACTTC.

This clone was observed a few times. The V call is TRBV5-1, the J call TRBJ2-2; D is tentatively TRBD1 or TRBD2 (5 bases each). The V gene lost 4 bases and the J gene lost 1 base, with 8 bases spanning the gap. The V gene's germline CDR1 is SGHRS and CDR2 YFSETQ. The CDR3 extends over 14 amino acids. Written as DNA, the CDR3 is TGCGCCAGCAGCCTTGGGGGGAACACCGGGGAGCTGTTTTTT. Translated, it gives CASSLGGNTGELFF. Combining the CDR3 with reference TRBV5-1 and TRBJ2-2 gives the whole variable domain KAGVTQTPRYLIKTRGQQVTLSCSPISGHRSVSWYQQTPGQGLQFLFEYFSETQRNKGNFPGRFSGRQFSNSRSEMNVSTLELGDSALYLCASSLGGNTGELFFGEGSRLTVL.

This chain uses TRBV24-1 with TRBJ2-5; D remains ambiguous. Trimming shortened V by 6 bases and J by 6 bases, and 19 bases separated the two germline ends. Germline loops: CDR1 KGHDR, CDR2 SFDVKD. The CDR3 has 15 amino acids. The CDR3 DNA follows: TGTGCCACCAGTCCTTCTTGGGCTCCGTCGCAGACCCAGTACTTC. Its translation: CATSPSWAPSQTQYF.

The chain joins TRBV28 to TRBJ1-3; unclear D gene. Per the germline V gene, CDR1 is MDHEN and CDR2 is SYDVKM. The CDR3 has 12 amino acids. Trimming cost V 5 bases and J 4 bases, with 6 bases left between them. DNA for the CDR3: TGTGCCAGCAGTATCCAGGGAAACACCATATATTTT. The encoded protein is CASSIQGNTIYF.

This sequence joins TRBV5-1 and TRBJ2-7, with 7 bases aligning to TRBD1. CDR3 length: 17 residues. The germline V gene encodes CDR1 SGHRS and CDR2 YFSETQ. Trimming took 2 bases from V and 2 from J; bases not matched to a gene: 13. The CDR3 is CASSFGLQGSGTYEQYF. The CDR3 nucleotides are TGCGCCAGCAGCTTTGGTCTACAGGGGAGTGGTACCTACGAGCAGTACTTC.

This clone has only one observation. This chain joins TRBV30 and TRBJ2-5; TRBD2 aligns across 11 bases. Germline trimming cut 3 bases from V and 4 bases from J; bases unmatched to any gene: 7. The CDR3 contains 15 residues. Germline CDR1 and CDR2: GTSNPN and SVGIG (reference sequence). The CDR3 DNA sequence: TGTGCCTGGAGCGCTGGACTAGCGGGCGGAGAGACCCAGTACTTC. Its translation is CAWSAGLAGGETQYF.

The V call is TRBV19, the J call TRBJ1-5; the D is unclear. Trimming took 1 base from V and 3 from J, leaving 10 bases between them. CDR3 length: 15 amino acids. Germline V gene data show CDR1 as LNHDA and CDR2 as SQIVND (reference sequence). The CDR3 loop is CASSIVPGFNQPQHF. In nucleotides, the CDR3 is TGTGCCAGTAGTATAGTACCCGGGTTCAATCAGCCCCAGCATTTT.

The rearrangement joins TRBV4-2 to TRBJ1-5, with D unresolved. V was trimmed by 0 bases and J by 3 bases, leaving 3 bases between them. CDR1 and CDR2 from the germline V gene are LGHNA and YNFKEQ. This CDR3 has 13 residues. In DNA form, the CDR3 reads TGTGCCAGCAGCCAAGAAGCCAATCAGCCCCAGCATTTT. Translating gives CASSQEANQPQHF.

The V and J genes are TRBV12-5 and TRBJ1-1, with D maybe TRBD1 (5 bases). With 6 bases removed from V and 0 bases from J, the gap between germline ends came to 8 bases. Germline V gene lookup returns CDR1 LGHNT and CDR2 FRNRAP. CDR3 length equals 13 residues. The CDR3 region is CASGIQVNTEAFF. The CDR3 DNA follows: TGTGCTAGTGGGATACAGGTGAACACTGAAGCTTTCTTT.

This sequence joins TRBV10-2 and TRBJ2-1; D may match TRBD1 or TRBD2 (5 bases each). Germline V lookup: CDR1 WSHSY, CDR2 SAAADI. Trimming left V 2 bases short and J 8 bases short, with 13 bases between. This CDR3 region has 14 residues. CDR3 in DNA: TGCGCCAGCAGTGAGGCCGGGACCGTCTATGAGCAGTTCTTC. Residues: CASSEAGTVYEQFF.

The chain links TRBV27 to TRBJ2-7; the D is unclear. V was cut by 4 bases and J by 7 bases, with 23 bases left in between. The germline V gene has CDR1 MNHEY and CDR2 SMNVEV (reference sequence). This CDR3 is built from 16 residues. CDR3 DNA sequence: TGTGCCAGCAGTTCCCGGGTGTACGGAGCTTCAGAAGAGCAGTACTTC. Its translation is CASSSRVYGASEEQYF.

The chain joins TRBV6-5 to TRBJ2-7; 7 positions agree with TRBD2. The V gene's germline CDR1 is MNHEY and CDR2 SVGAGI. This CDR3 has 14 amino acids. After removal of 6 bases from V and 2 bases from J, the junction contained 7 bases not matched to a gene. This CDR3 reads CASSLGLETYEQYF. CDR3 sequence (DNA): TGTGCCAGCAGCCTAGGACTAGAGACCTACGAGCAGTACTTC.

The chain is built from TRBV20-1 and TRBJ2-3; D perhaps matches TRBD1 (5 bases). V lost 3 bases to trimming and J lost 6 bases, with 7 bases between them. The CDR3 consists of 11 residues. The germline V gene has CDR1 DFQATT and CDR2 SNEGSKA (reference sequence). In DNA form, the CDR3 reads TGCAGTGCTAGGGGGCCGGATACGCAGTATTTT. This codes for CSARGPDTQYF.